The clone carrying this T cell receptor beta chain was seen a handful of times. As yet, its antigen is unknown. TCR beta CDR3 regions were amplified from RNA. With the HTBI primer set, the TCR CDR3 went through a first round of RT-PCR. TCRdb re-called the multiplex PCR reads through MiXCR, storing one row per CDR3 protein. The sample has approximately 640,000 distinct CDR3 sequences, just under 45% seen once. Diagnoses rested on clinical symptoms, serum thyroxine and TRAb, thyroid ultrasound and orbital computed tomography. This CDR3 has 15 amino acids. The V gene lost 1 base and the J gene lost 4 bases, with 13 bases spanning the gap. Germline V lookup: CDR1 SEHNR, CDR2 FQNEAQ (reference sequence). These data belong to a study of T cells in Graves' hyperthyroidism and ophthalmopathy. Study-wide results and caveats: Ophthalmopathy could be told apart from stable hyperthyroidism with a 13 V-J model.

The chain uses TRBV7-9 and TRBJ2-5; tentatively, D is TRBD2 (5 bases). The source of this sequence is an adult man with Graves' disease, either hyperthyroidism or ophthalmopathy (not recorded which). Material: peripheral blood or thyroid tissue (not recorded which). CDR3 sequence reads: CASSLGLADSETQYF. CDR3 coding DNA: TGTGCCAGCAGCTTAGGCCTAGCAGACTCAGAGACCCAGTACTTC.